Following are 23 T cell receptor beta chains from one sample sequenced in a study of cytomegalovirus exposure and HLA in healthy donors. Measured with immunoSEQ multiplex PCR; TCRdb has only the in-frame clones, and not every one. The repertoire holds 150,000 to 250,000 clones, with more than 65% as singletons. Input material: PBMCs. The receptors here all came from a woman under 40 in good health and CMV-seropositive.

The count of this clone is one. The CDR3 here is CASSWSLTESGEGYTF. CDR3 DNA sequence: TGCGCCAGCAGCTGGAGCCTGACTGAATCTGGTGAAGGCTACACCTTC. The rearrangement joins TRBV5-1 to TRBJ1-2, with D unresolved. The ends were cut back, 3 bases at V and 8 bases at J, with 23 bases in the middle. This CDR3 has 16 amino acids. Germline V lookup: CDR1 SGHRS, CDR2 YFSETQ.

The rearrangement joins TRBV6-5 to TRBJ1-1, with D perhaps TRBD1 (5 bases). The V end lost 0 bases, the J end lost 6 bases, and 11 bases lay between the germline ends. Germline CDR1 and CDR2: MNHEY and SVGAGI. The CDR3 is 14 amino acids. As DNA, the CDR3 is TGTGCCAGCAGTTACTCGGGGGGAACGGCTGAAGCTTTCTTT. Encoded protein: CASSYSGGTAEAFF.

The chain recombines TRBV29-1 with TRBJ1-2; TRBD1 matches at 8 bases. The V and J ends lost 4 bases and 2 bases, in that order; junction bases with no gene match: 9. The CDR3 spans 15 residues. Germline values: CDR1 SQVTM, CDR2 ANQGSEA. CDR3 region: CSVVARGRVNYGYTF. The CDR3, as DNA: TGCAGCGTTGTTGCCAGGGGGCGCGTAAACTATGGCTACACCTTC.

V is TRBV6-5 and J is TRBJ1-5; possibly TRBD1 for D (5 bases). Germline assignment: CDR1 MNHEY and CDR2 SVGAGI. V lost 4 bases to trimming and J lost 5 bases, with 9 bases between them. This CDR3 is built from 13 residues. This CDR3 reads CASSSGVDQPQHF. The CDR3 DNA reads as TGTGCCAGCAGTTCGGGGGTGGATCAGCCCCAGCATTTT.

The CDR3 coding sequence is TGTGCCAGCTCAGAGTATAAAGGACAGGATACCTACGAGCAGTACTTC. This encodes CASSEYKGQDTYEQYF. The rearrangement joins TRBV18 to TRBJ2-7, with 7 positions matching TRBD1. The germline gives CDR1 KGHSH, CDR2 LQKENI. This CDR3 is built from 16 residues. Unmatched junction bases numbered 12, after V lost 5 bases and J lost 2 bases.

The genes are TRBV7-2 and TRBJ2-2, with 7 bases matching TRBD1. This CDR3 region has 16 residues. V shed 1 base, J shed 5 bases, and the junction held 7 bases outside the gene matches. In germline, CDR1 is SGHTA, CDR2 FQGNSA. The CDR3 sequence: CASSLEDRITTGELFF. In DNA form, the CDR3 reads TGTGCCAGCAGCTTAGAGGACAGGATTACAACCGGGGAGCTGTTTTTT.

In DNA form, the CDR3 reads TGTGCCAGCAGTGGACAGGGTTACACTGAAGCTTTCTTT. Protein sequence: CASSGQGYTEAFF. The genes are TRBV2 and TRBJ1-1; 7 bases align to TRBD1. The J segment lost 3 bases and the V segment lost 4 bases, leaving 2 bases of the junction unmatched. There are 13 residues in the CDR3. Germline V gene sequence: CDR1 SNHLY, CDR2 FYNNEI.

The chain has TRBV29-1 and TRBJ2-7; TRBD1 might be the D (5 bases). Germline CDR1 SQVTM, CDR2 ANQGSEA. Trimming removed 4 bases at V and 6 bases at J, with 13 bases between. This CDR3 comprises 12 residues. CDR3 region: CSVGQIDSEQYF. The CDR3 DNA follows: TGCAGCGTTGGACAGATAGATTCCGAGCAGTACTTC.

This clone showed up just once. The CDR3 sequence: CASSATESEAFF. DNA for the CDR3: TGCGCCAGCAGCGCGACAGAAAGTGAAGCTTTCTTT. J is TRBJ1-1 and V is TRBV5-1, with D perhaps TRBD1 (5 bases). V was shortened by 4 bases and J by 7 bases, with 11 bases between the two germline ends. CDR1 and CDR2 from the germline V gene are SGHRS and YFSETQ. The CDR3 has 12 amino acids.

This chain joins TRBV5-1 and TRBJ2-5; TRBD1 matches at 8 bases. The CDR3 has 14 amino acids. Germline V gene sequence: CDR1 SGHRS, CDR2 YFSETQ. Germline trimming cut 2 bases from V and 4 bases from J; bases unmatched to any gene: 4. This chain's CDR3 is CASSFSRGLETQYF. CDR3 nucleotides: TGCGCCAGCAGCTTTTCCAGGGGGCTAGAGACCCAGTACTTC.

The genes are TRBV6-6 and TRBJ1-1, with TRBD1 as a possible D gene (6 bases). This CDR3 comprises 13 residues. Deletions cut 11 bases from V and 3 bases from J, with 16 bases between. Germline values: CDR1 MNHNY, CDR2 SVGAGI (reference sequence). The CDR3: CAALGNRDTEAFF. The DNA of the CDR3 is TGTGCCGCATTAGGAAACAGGGACACTGAAGCTTTCTTT.

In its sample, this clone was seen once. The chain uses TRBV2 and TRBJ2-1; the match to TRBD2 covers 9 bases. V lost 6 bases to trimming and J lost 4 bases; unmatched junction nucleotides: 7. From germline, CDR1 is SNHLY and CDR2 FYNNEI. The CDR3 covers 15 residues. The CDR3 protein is CASRVGLAPYNEQFF. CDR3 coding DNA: TGTGCCAGCAGAGTTGGACTAGCGCCTTACAATGAGCAGTTCTTC.

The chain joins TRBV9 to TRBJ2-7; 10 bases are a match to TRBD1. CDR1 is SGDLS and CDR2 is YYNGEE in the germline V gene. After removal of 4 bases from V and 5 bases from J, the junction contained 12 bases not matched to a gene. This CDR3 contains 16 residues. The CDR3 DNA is TGTGCCAGCAGCTCGAGGGGGACAGGGGACATCAACGAGCAGTACTTC. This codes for CASSSRGTGDINEQYF.

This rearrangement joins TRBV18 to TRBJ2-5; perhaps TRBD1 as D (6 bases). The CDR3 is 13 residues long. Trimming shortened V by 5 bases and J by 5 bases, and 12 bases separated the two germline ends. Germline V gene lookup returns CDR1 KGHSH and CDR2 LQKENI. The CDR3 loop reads CASSGGLEETQYF. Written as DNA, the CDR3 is TGTGCCAGCTCAGGGGGCTTGGAGGAGACCCAGTACTTC.

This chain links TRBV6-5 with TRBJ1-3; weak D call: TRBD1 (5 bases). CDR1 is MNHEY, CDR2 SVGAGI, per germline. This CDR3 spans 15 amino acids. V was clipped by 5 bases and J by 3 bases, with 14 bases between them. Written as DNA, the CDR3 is TGTGCCAGCAGTAGACAGACCGAAAGTGGAAACACCATATATTTT. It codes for CASSRQTESGNTIYF.

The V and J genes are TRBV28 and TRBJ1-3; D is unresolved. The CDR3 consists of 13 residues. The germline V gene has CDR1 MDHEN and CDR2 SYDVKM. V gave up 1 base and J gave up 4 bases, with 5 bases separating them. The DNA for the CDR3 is TGTGCCAGCAGTTTATTGAGGGGAAACACCATATATTTT. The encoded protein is CASSLLRGNTIYF.

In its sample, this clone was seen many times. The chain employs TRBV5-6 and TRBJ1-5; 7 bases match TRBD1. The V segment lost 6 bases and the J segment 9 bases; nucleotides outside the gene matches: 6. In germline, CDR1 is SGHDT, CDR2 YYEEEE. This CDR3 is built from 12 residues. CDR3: CASNRGQGPQHF. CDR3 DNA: TGTGCCAGCAACAGGGGCCAGGGGCCCCAGCATTTT.

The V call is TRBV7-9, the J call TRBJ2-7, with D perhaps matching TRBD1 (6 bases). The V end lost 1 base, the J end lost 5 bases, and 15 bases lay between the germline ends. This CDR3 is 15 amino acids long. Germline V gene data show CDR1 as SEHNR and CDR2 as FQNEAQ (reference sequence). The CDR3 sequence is CASSLGGGWDNEQYF. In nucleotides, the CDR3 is TGTGCCAGCAGCTTAGGTGGTGGGTGGGACAACGAGCAGTACTTC.

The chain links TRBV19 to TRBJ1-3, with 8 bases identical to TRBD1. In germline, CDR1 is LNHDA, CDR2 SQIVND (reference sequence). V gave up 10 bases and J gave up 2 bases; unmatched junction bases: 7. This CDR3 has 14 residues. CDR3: CATGTGGTGNTIYF. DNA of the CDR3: TGTGCCACAGGGACAGGCGGGACTGGAAACACCATATATTTT.

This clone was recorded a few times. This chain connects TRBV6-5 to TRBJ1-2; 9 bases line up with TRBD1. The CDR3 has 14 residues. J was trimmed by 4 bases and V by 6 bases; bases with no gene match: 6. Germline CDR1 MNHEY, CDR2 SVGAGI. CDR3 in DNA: TGTGCCAGCAGAACAGGGGGCATCGGCTATGGCTACACCTTC. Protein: CASRTGGIGYGYTF.

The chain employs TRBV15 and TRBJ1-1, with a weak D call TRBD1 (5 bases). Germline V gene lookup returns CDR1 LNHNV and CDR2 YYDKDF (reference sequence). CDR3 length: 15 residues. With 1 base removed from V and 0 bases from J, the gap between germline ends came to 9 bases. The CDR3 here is CATSRGEGVNTEAFF. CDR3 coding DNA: TGTGCCACCAGCAGAGGGGAAGGGGTGAACACTGAAGCTTTCTTT. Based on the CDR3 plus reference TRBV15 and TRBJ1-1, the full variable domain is DAMVIQNPRYQVTQFGKPVTLSCSQTLNHNVMYWYQQKSSQAPKLLFHYYDKDFNNEADTPDNFQSRRPNTSFCFLDIRSPGLGDTAMYLCATSRGEGVNTEAFFGQGTRLTVV.

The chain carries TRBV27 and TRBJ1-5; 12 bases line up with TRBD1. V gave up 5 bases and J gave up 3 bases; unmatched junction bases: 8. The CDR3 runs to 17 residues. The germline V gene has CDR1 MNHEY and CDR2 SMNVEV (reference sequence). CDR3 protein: CASSPRDRGLTNQPQHF. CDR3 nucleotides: TGTGCCAGCAGTCCCCGGGACAGGGGGCTTACCAATCAGCCCCAGCATTTT.

The CDR3 region has the DNA TGCACCAGCAGCCAGGAGCGGGACAGGGCGAACTATGGCTACACCTTC. Protein: CTSSQERDRANYGYTF. The chain carries TRBV1 and TRBJ1-2; TRBD1, as called in the table, went unchecked against the DNA. TRBV1 is classified as a pseudogene. This CDR3 contains 16 residues.